The clone carrying this TCR beta chain was seen only once. Donors gave around 10 milliliters of peripheral blood apiece. The length of the CDR3 is 15 residues. Germline CDR1 reads SGDLS; CDR2 reads YYNGEE. With V trimmed by 1 base and J by 8 bases, 7 bases remained unmatched. The data derive from a study of blood T cells in healthy people across ages. Next came a second PCR, run for roughly 7 to 12 cycles, which used a sample-barcoded 5' primer along with a J-beta primer mix. MiXCR, applied by TCRdb to the 5' RACE reads, yields one record per CDR3 protein. The table records 1,500,000 or so distinct CDR3 sequences, roughly two fifths of them present only once.

Sequences were obtained from blood. The sequence came from a woman aged 18-29 years in good health. This chain joins TRBV9 and TRBJ1-4, with TRBD1 identical over 8 bases. The CDR3 is CASSVMQGAGEKLFF. CDR3 nucleotide sequence: TGTGCCAGCAGCGTAATGCAGGGGGCAGGAGAAAAACTGTTTTTT.